Detailed here is one T cell receptor beta chain. V was clipped by 2 bases and J by 0 bases, with 11 bases between them. Germline V lookup: CDR1 MNHEY, CDR2 SVGAGI. This CDR3 is built from 15 residues. The data belong to a study of blood T cell repertoires in COVID-19. Study as a whole: Italy, Spain and the United States were the sources of the convalescent and acute COVID-19 samples.

The cohort comprised adults aged 18 to 89 years residing in some 24 US areas. Cohorts were determined from participant-reported clinical history. Recovered participants had two consecutive negative NP/OP PCR tests, healthcare professional clearance, or symptom resolution. Using immunoSEQ multiplex PCR, the repertoire was profiled, and TCRdb retains in-frame clones only, with some absent. The table includes about 410,000 clones, about 90% detected once. The chain has TRBV6-5 and TRBJ2-7; possible D gene TRBD1, 6 bases. The sample was PBMCs or T cells enriched from blood (not recorded which). This TCR derives from a woman aged 25 to 39 who had recovered from COVID-19. CDR3 amino acids: CASSYGQSLSYEQYF. The CDR3 region has the DNA TGTGCCAGCAGTTACGGACAGTCGCTCTCCTACGAGCAGTACTTC.